This T cell receptor (beta chain) was profiled in a study of T cells in Graves' hyperthyroidism and ophthalmopathy. V gave up 6 bases and J gave up 5 bases, with 14 bases separating them. CDR3 length equals 14 residues. CDR1 is MNHNS, CDR2 SASEGT, per germline. The investigators amplified TCR beta CDR3 regions from RNA transcripts. First-round RT-PCR of the TCR CDR3 relied on the HTBI primer set. TCRdb reprocessed the multiplex PCR reads with MiXCR, giving one entry per CDR3 protein. The sample lists 200,000 to 300,000 distinct CDR3 sequences, about 25% occurring once. This sequence joins TRBV6-1 and TRBJ1-5, with D perhaps TRBD1 (5 bases). The TCR originated in a woman between 40 and 55 years old with Graves' ophthalmopathy. Sequences were obtained from blood. The DNA for the CDR3 is TGTGCCAGCAGCGCATCAGGGACCGATCAGCCCCAGCATTTT. Residues: CASSASGTDQPQHF.